These T cell receptor beta chains were read from a single sample in a study of blood T cells in healthy people across ages. TCRdb passed the 5' RACE reads through MiXCR, listing each CDR3 protein once. In the table there are 1.5 million or so distinct CDR3 sequences, 40% to 50% of which are singletons. Specimen: blood. These TCRs come from a young woman in good health. Each CDR3 is given with its conserved first and last residue. The order of the fields is clone size, CDR3 length, J gene, V gene, D gene, CDR3 protein, CDR3 DNA. A D gene is named only where the DNA matches it firmly. Part of the rows lack a size; the others show once, few, many or a class for expanded clones.

clone_size: NA
cdr3_length: 16
j_call: TRBJ1-4
v_call: TRBV5-5
d_call: NA
cdr3_aa: CASSLVYQLVKEKLFF
cdr3_nt: TGTGCCAGCAGCTTGGTATATCAGCTTGTGAAGGAAAAACTGTTTTTT

clone_size: NA
cdr3_length: 17
j_call: TRBJ2-6
v_call: TRBV9
d_call: TRBD1
cdr3_aa: CASSVVGDRGGANVLTF
cdr3_nt: TGTGCCAGCAGCGTAGTAGGGGACAGGGGAGGGGCCAACGTCCTGACTTTC

clone_size: NA
cdr3_length: 17
j_call: TRBJ1-5
v_call: TRBV4-2
d_call: NA
cdr3_aa: CASSQVLGQKADQPQHF
cdr3_nt: TGTGCCAGCAGCCAAGTTCTGGGACAAAAAGCCGATCAGCCCCAGCATTTT

clone_size: few
cdr3_length: 13
j_call: TRBJ1-2
v_call: TRBV2
d_call: TRBD1
cdr3_aa: CASSVGPGGGYTF
cdr3_nt: TGTGCCAGCAGTGTGGGGCCAGGGGGCGGCTACACCTTC

clone_size: few
cdr3_length: 12
j_call: TRBJ1-2
v_call: TRBV7-9
d_call: NA
cdr3_aa: CASSFDGEGYTF
cdr3_nt: TGTGCCAGCAGCTTCGACGGGGAAGGCTACACCTTC

clone_size: few
cdr3_length: 12
j_call: TRBJ2-1
v_call: TRBV7-9
d_call: NA
cdr3_aa: CASSKGANEQFF
cdr3_nt: TGTGCCAGCAGCAAAGGAGCCAATGAGCAGTTCTTC

clone_size: NA
cdr3_length: 13
j_call: TRBJ1-5
v_call: TRBV6-6
d_call: NA
cdr3_aa: CESRRGTGQPQHF
cdr3_nt: TGCGAAAGCCGGCGGGGTACAGGTCAGCCCCAGCATTTT

clone_size: few
cdr3_length: 18
j_call: TRBJ1-4
v_call: TRBV7-9
d_call: NA
cdr3_aa: CASSLNLFLRATNEKLFF
cdr3_nt: TGTGCCAGCAGCCTTAATTTGTTCCTTCGGGCGACTAATGAAAAACTGTTTTTT

clone_size: NA
cdr3_length: 20
j_call: TRBJ1-2
v_call: TRBV10-3
d_call: NA
cdr3_aa: CAISERVQILATGPTKGYTF
cdr3_nt: TGTGCCATCAGTGAGAGAGTACAAATATTAGCGACCGGGCCGACTAAAGGCTACACCTTC

clone_size: NA
cdr3_length: 14
j_call: TRBJ2-3
v_call: TRBV9
d_call: NA
cdr3_aa: CASRGGSSTDTQCF
cdr3_nt: TGTGCCAGCAGAGGGGGGAGTAGCACAGATACGCAGTGTTTT

clone_size: few
cdr3_length: 18
j_call: TRBJ1-5
v_call: TRBV7-9
d_call: NA
cdr3_aa: CASSLGFQAEGSNQPQHF
cdr3_nt: TGTGCCAGCAGCTTAGGGTTCCAGGCAGAAGGGAGCAATCAGCCCCAGCATTTT

clone_size: NA
cdr3_length: 13
j_call: TRBJ1-2
v_call: TRBV18
d_call: TRBD1
cdr3_aa: CASSPPTGYDYTF
cdr3_nt: TGTGCCAGCTCACCACCGACAGGGTATGACTACACCTTC

clone_size: few
cdr3_length: 17
j_call: TRBJ1-2
v_call: TRBV6-2/TRBV6-3
d_call: NA
cdr3_aa: CASSYRAVGITTYGYTF
cdr3_nt: TGTGCCAGCAGTTATCGCGCTGTCGGGATAACGACCTATGGCTACACCTTC

clone_size: NA
cdr3_length: 15
j_call: TRBJ2-7
v_call: TRBV6-1
d_call: TRBD2
cdr3_aa: CASSEGSGSLYEQYF
cdr3_nt: TGTGCCAGCAGTGAAGGGAGCGGGAGCCTCTACGAGCAGTACTTC

clone_size: NA
cdr3_length: 16
j_call: TRBJ2-1
v_call: TRBV7-2
d_call: NA
cdr3_aa: CASSFSGGPSYNEQFF
cdr3_nt: TGTGCCAGCAGCTTCTCAGGCGGCCCCTCCTACAATGAGCAGTTCTTC

clone_size: few
cdr3_length: 15
j_call: TRBJ2-5
v_call: TRBV6-5
d_call: TRBD2
cdr3_aa: CASSYVGGAGETQYF
cdr3_nt: TGTGCCAGCAGTTACGTCGGGGGGGCCGGGGAGACCCAGTACTTC

clone_size: NA
cdr3_length: 14
j_call: TRBJ1-3
v_call: TRBV6-6
d_call: NA
cdr3_aa: CASRPDSSGNTIYF
cdr3_nt: TGTGCCAGCAGACCGGACAGCTCTGGAAACACCATATATTTT

clone_size: few
cdr3_length: 13
j_call: TRBJ1-1
v_call: TRBV20-1
d_call: NA
cdr3_aa: CSPEDRRNTEAFF
cdr3_nt: TGCAGTCCCGAGGACAGAAGGAACACTGAAGCTTTCTTT

clone_size: few
cdr3_length: 15
j_call: TRBJ2-1
v_call: TRBV20-1
d_call: TRBD2
cdr3_aa: CSARDLTREYNEQFF
cdr3_nt: TGCAGTGCTAGAGATTTGACGCGGGAGTACAATGAGCAGTTCTTC

clone_size: NA
cdr3_length: 15
j_call: TRBJ2-2
v_call: TRBV7-9
d_call: NA
cdr3_aa: CASSFVAANTGELFF
cdr3_nt: TGTGCCAGCAGCTTCGTTGCAGCGAACACCGGGGAGCTGTTTTTT

clone_size: NA
cdr3_length: 15
j_call: TRBJ2-4
v_call: TRBV18
d_call: TRBD2
cdr3_aa: CASSPQLAGGNIQYF
cdr3_nt: TGTGCCAGCTCACCACAACTAGCGGGGGGGAACATTCAGTACTTC

clone_size: NA
cdr3_length: 16
j_call: TRBJ2-7
v_call: TRBV7-2
d_call: NA
cdr3_aa: CASSLGGRTPYYEQYF
cdr3_nt: TGTGCCAGCAGCTTAGGGGGAAGGACACCGTACTACGAGCAGTACTTC

clone_size: NA
cdr3_length: 16
j_call: TRBJ2-3
v_call: TRBV5-1
d_call: TRBD2
cdr3_aa: CASTAGLGINTDTQYF
cdr3_nt: TGCGCCAGCACTGCAGGACTAGGTATAAACACAGATACGCAGTATTTT

clone_size: once
cdr3_length: 14
j_call: TRBJ2-5
v_call: TRBV24-1
d_call: NA
cdr3_aa: CATPVIPRQEAQYF
cdr3_nt: TGTGCCACCCCAGTTATACCACGCCAAGAGGCCCAGTACTTC

clone_size: NA
cdr3_length: 16
j_call: TRBJ1-6
v_call: TRBV6-5
d_call: NA
cdr3_aa: CASSYSESSYNSPLHF
cdr3_nt: TGTGCCAGCAGTTACTCGGAGAGCTCCTATAATTCACCCCTCCACTTT

clone_size: NA
cdr3_length: 17
j_call: TRBJ2-7
v_call: TRBV25-1
d_call: TRBD2
cdr3_aa: CASRDGTSGSRAYEQYF
cdr3_nt: TGTGCCAGCAGGGACGGGACTAGCGGGAGTAGGGCCTACGAGCAGTACTTC

clone_size: few
cdr3_length: 15
j_call: TRBJ2-5
v_call: TRBV7-9
d_call: NA
cdr3_aa: CASSLGAGMGETQYF
cdr3_nt: TGTGCCAGCAGCTTAGGCGCAGGGATGGGAGAGACCCAGTACTTC

clone_size: NA
cdr3_length: 16
j_call: TRBJ2-7
v_call: TRBV15
d_call: NA
cdr3_aa: CATSRDYRQRLYEQYF
cdr3_nt: TGTGCCACCAGCAGAGATTATAGACAGAGACTTTACGAGCAGTACTTC

clone_size: NA
cdr3_length: 12
j_call: TRBJ1-4
v_call: TRBV20-1
d_call: NA
cdr3_aa: CSVRGSAEKLFF
cdr3_nt: TGCAGTGTTAGGGGAAGCGCTGAAAAACTGTTTTTT

clone_size: few
cdr3_length: 15
j_call: TRBJ2-1
v_call: TRBV5-1
d_call: NA
cdr3_aa: CASSSPSQTYNEQFF
cdr3_nt: TGCGCCAGCAGCTCCCCCAGCCAGACCTACAATGAGCAGTTCTTC

clone_size: NA
cdr3_length: 12
j_call: TRBJ2-5
v_call: TRBV5-1
d_call: NA
cdr3_aa: CASSWGHNEQYF
cdr3_nt: TGCGCCAGCAGCTGGGGGCACAATGAGCAGTACTTC

clone_size: NA
cdr3_length: 15
j_call: TRBJ2-3
v_call: TRBV14
d_call: NA
cdr3_aa: CASSQGQAQTDTQYF
cdr3_nt: TGTGCCAGCAGCCAAGGACAGGCCCAGACAGATACGCAGTATTTT

clone_size: NA
cdr3_length: 13
j_call: TRBJ1-2
v_call: TRBV20-1
d_call: NA
cdr3_aa: CSARDQNGYGYTF
cdr3_nt: TGCAGTGCTAGAGACCAAAACGGATATGGCTACACCTTC

clone_size: few
cdr3_length: 16
j_call: TRBJ2-4
v_call: TRBV2
d_call: NA
cdr3_aa: CASITGGSSLLNIQYF
cdr3_nt: TGTGCCAGCATAACGGGCGGGTCTTCCTTATTAAACATTCAGTACTTC

clone_size: few
cdr3_length: 12
j_call: TRBJ1-2
v_call: TRBV2
d_call: NA
cdr3_aa: CASIESDYGYTF
cdr3_nt: TGTGCCAGCATTGAGAGTGACTATGGCTACACCTTC

clone_size: few
cdr3_length: 12
j_call: TRBJ2-7
v_call: TRBV15
d_call: NA
cdr3_aa: CATVGFGYEQYF
cdr3_nt: TGTGCCACCGTTGGATTTGGATACGAGCAGTACTTC

clone_size: once
cdr3_length: 13
j_call: TRBJ1-1
v_call: TRBV6-1
d_call: NA
cdr3_aa: CASSDVARGEAFF
cdr3_nt: TGTGCCAGCAGTGATGTTGCTCGGGGTGAAGCTTTCTTT

clone_size: NA
cdr3_length: 14
j_call: TRBJ2-3
v_call: TRBV5-1
d_call: NA
cdr3_aa: CASSFGRGRGTQYF
cdr3_nt: TGCGCCAGCAGCTTTGGCAGGGGTCGTGGTACGCAGTATTTT

clone_size: NA
cdr3_length: 17
j_call: TRBJ2-5
v_call: TRBV2
d_call: TRBD1
cdr3_aa: CASRPTRTGVLAETQYF
cdr3_nt: TGTGCCAGCAGACCAACTCGGACAGGAGTTTTAGCAGAGACCCAGTACTTC

clone_size: NA
cdr3_length: 16
j_call: TRBJ1-6
v_call: TRBV6-5
d_call: NA
cdr3_aa: CASSYSDGARNSPLHF
cdr3_nt: TGTGCCAGCAGTTACTCGGACGGGGCCAGAAATTCACCCCTCCACTTT

clone_size: NA
cdr3_length: 14
j_call: TRBJ2-2
v_call: TRBV5-1
d_call: NA
cdr3_aa: CASSGNPNTGELFF
cdr3_nt: TGCGCCAGCAGCGGGAATCCAAACACCGGGGAGCTGTTTTTT

clone_size: few
cdr3_length: 13
j_call: TRBJ2-7
v_call: TRBV6-1
d_call: TRBD2
cdr3_aa: CAGGLAASYEQYF
cdr3_nt: TGTGCCGGGGGACTAGCGGCCTCCTACGAGCAGTACTTC

clone_size: NA
cdr3_length: 15
j_call: TRBJ2-7
v_call: TRBV20-1
d_call: TRBD2
cdr3_aa: CSASVATSGSYEQYF
cdr3_nt: TGCAGTGCTAGTGTGGCGACTAGCGGGAGTTACGAGCAGTACTTC

clone_size: few
cdr3_length: 15
j_call: TRBJ2-1
v_call: TRBV6-5
d_call: NA
cdr3_aa: CASSYQVGSYNEQFF
cdr3_nt: TGTGCCAGCAGTTACCAGGTGGGCTCCTACAATGAGCAGTTCTTC

clone_size: NA
cdr3_length: 11
j_call: TRBJ2-2
v_call: TRBV5-1
d_call: NA
cdr3_aa: CASTNSGELFF
cdr3_nt: TGCGCCAGCACCAATTCCGGGGAGCTGTTTTTT

clone_size: NA
cdr3_length: 13
j_call: TRBJ2-1
v_call: TRBV7-9
d_call: NA
cdr3_aa: CASSSPKDPWRFF
cdr3_nt: TGTGCCAGCAGCTCTCCTAAGGACCCCTGGCGGTTCTTC

clone_size: NA
cdr3_length: 14
j_call: TRBJ2-1
v_call: TRBV20-1
d_call: NA
cdr3_aa: CSARGQRLFPQQFF
cdr3_nt: TGCAGTGCTAGAGGCCAGCGCCTTTTCCCGCAGCAGTTCTTC

clone_size: NA
cdr3_length: 13
j_call: TRBJ2-7
v_call: TRBV2
d_call: NA
cdr3_aa: CASRGIGTYEQYF
cdr3_nt: TGTGCCAGCAGAGGTATCGGAACCTACGAGCAGTACTTC

clone_size: NA
cdr3_length: 14
j_call: TRBJ2-5
v_call: TRBV11-3
d_call: TRBD2
cdr3_aa: CASSLIAGQETQYF
cdr3_nt: TGTGCCAGCAGCCTAATAGCGGGTCAAGAGACCCAGTACTTC

clone_size: NA
cdr3_length: 16
j_call: TRBJ2-7
v_call: TRBV29-1
d_call: NA
cdr3_aa: CSVEDPNRQEGNEQYF
cdr3_nt: TGCAGCGTTGAAGACCCCAACAGGCAAGAGGGCAATGAGCAGTACTTC

clone_size: NA
cdr3_length: 15
j_call: TRBJ2-5
v_call: TRBV5-1
d_call: NA
cdr3_aa: CASSIDGTLQETQYF
cdr3_nt: TGCGCCAGCAGCATCGACGGGACTCTCCAAGAGACCCAGTACTTC

clone_size: few
cdr3_length: 14
j_call: TRBJ2-7
v_call: TRBV5-1
d_call: NA
cdr3_aa: CASSRTGQQREQYF
cdr3_nt: TGCGCCAGCAGCAGGACCGGACAGCAGCGTGAGCAGTACTTC

clone_size: NA
cdr3_length: 16
j_call: TRBJ2-7
v_call: TRBV7-9
d_call: TRBD1
cdr3_aa: CASSLAKGQGSYEQYF
cdr3_nt: TGTGCCAGCAGCTTAGCGAAAGGACAGGGATCCTACGAGCAGTACTTC

clone_size: NA
cdr3_length: 13
j_call: TRBJ1-1
v_call: TRBV20-1
d_call: NA
cdr3_aa: CSAPDSLNTEAFF
cdr3_nt: TGCAGTGCTCCAGACAGTCTGAACACTGAAGCTTTCTTT

clone_size: few
cdr3_length: 18
j_call: TRBJ2-5
v_call: TRBV11-2
d_call: NA
cdr3_aa: CASSLGSLMGSGQETQYF
cdr3_nt: TGTGCCAGCAGCTTGGGGTCTCTTATGGGGTCAGGGCAAGAGACCCAGTACTTC

clone_size: few
cdr3_length: 15
j_call: TRBJ2-1
v_call: TRBV7-9
d_call: TRBD1
cdr3_aa: CASSHGQGPYNEQFF
cdr3_nt: TGTGCCAGCAGCCACGGACAGGGTCCTTACAATGAGCAGTTCTTC

clone_size: few
cdr3_length: 16
j_call: TRBJ2-3
v_call: TRBV7-2
d_call: NA
cdr3_aa: CASSTRSRGSGDTQYF
cdr3_nt: TGTGCCAGCAGCACGCGTTCTAGGGGGTCCGGAGATACGCAGTATTTT

clone_size: few
cdr3_length: 13
j_call: TRBJ2-2
v_call: TRBV29-1
d_call: TRBD1
cdr3_aa: CSVVTGATGELFF
cdr3_nt: TGCAGCGTCGTTACAGGGGCCACCGGGGAGCTGTTTTTT